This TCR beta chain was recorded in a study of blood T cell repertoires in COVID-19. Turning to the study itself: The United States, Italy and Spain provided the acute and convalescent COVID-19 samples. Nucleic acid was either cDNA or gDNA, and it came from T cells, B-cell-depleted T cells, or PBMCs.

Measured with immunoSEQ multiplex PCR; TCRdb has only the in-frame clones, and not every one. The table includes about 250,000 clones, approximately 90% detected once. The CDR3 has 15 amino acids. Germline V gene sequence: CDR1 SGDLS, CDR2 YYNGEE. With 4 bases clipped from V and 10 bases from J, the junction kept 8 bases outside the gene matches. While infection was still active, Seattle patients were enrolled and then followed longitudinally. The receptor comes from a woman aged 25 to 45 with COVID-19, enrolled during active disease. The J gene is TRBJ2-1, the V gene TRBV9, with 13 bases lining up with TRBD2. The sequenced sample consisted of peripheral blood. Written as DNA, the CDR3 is TGTGCCAGCAGCCGCACTAGCGGGAGGGCCCAAGAGCAGTTCTTC. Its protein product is CASSRTSGRAQEQFF.